One sample yielded the 17 T cell receptor beta chains listed below, sequenced in a study of cytomegalovirus exposure and HLA in healthy donors listed by TCRdb under 2017. Libraries were constructed by the immunoSEQ multiplex PCR assay. A mixture of 60 forward primers for TCR Vbeta segments and 13 reverse primers for TCR Jbeta segments was used in the multiplex PCR. This is the immuneACCESS table as TCRdb keeps it, with only in-frame sequences that have V and J called. A part of the clones is gone; compared with another copy, unresolved V genes explain less than half, and the rest is unexplained. In all, the sample holds a few hundred thousand clones, and roughly 81% of those were seen once. The leading ten clones occupy about 2% of the sample. Sequencing was done on a sample of PBMCs. Source of these receptors: a woman in her thirties or forties in good health and CMV-seropositive.

The chain couples TRBV7-2 to TRBJ1-1; 7 bases line up with TRBD1. This CDR3 comprises 15 residues. Germline V gene sequence: CDR1 SGHTA, CDR2 FQGNSA. Trimming at V came to 5 bases and at J to 3 bases, leaving 9 bases not matched to a gene. The CDR3 sequence: CASSTGAGGHTEAFF. CDR3 coding DNA: TGTGCCAGCAGCACAGGGGCAGGGGGGCACACTGAAGCTTTCTTT.

The chain links TRBV2 to TRBJ1-2; 7 bases match TRBD1. Germline trimming cut 10 bases from V and 6 bases from J; bases unmatched to any gene: 8. The CDR3 sequence is 12 residues long. Germline CDR1 is SNHLY and CDR2 is FYNNEI. The CDR3: CATNTRGDGYTF. The CDR3 nucleotides read TGTGCCACCAACACCAGGGGGGATGGCTACACCTTC.

The chain carries TRBV7-2 and TRBJ2-1, with a tentative D call TRBD1 (5 bases). With 5 bases removed from V and 0 bases from J, the gap between germline ends came to 11 bases. This CDR3 spans 15 amino acids. Germline CDR1 is SGHTA and CDR2 is FQGNSA. CDR3 amino acids: CASSPQVISYNEQFF. Written as DNA, the CDR3 is TGTGCCAGCAGCCCACAGGTTATCTCCTACAATGAGCAGTTCTTC.

The V call is TRBV28, the J call TRBJ1-2; D gene unclear. The CDR3 loop spans 13 amino acids. V dropped 3 bases and J dropped 4 bases, with 9 bases sitting between them. CDR1 and CDR2 from the germline V gene are MDHEN and SYDVKM. For the CDR3, the DNA is TGTGCCAGCAGTTTCGGGGTCCCCTATGGCTACACCTTC. It yields the protein CASSFGVPYGYTF.

The genes are TRBV10-3 and TRBJ2-2; 8 nucleotides align to TRBD1. The CDR3 runs to 11 residues. Germline loops: CDR1 ENHRY, CDR2 SYGVKD. The trim removed 9 bases at V and 6 bases at J, leaving 0 bases unmatched. DNA of the CDR3: TGTGCCATACAGGGGGCCGGGGAGCTGTTTTTT. This gives the protein CAIQGAGELFF.

This chain links TRBV13 with TRBJ2-2; TRBD1 matches 10 bases. CDR3 length equals 16 residues. Germline values: CDR1 PRHDT, CDR2 FYEKMQ (reference sequence). Trimming at V came to 4 bases and at J to 3 bases, leaving 5 bases not matched to a gene. The CDR3: CASSSTGGSDTGELFF. Here the CDR3 DNA reads TGTGCCAGCAGCTCGACAGGGGGCTCGGACACCGGGGAGCTGTTTTTT. Filled out from reference TRBV13 and TRBJ2-2, the complete variable domain reads AAGVIQSPRHLIKEKRETATLKCYPIPRHDTVYWYQQGPGQDPQFLISFYEKMQSDKGSIPDRFSAQQFSDYHSELNMSSLELGDSALYFCASSSTGGSDTGELFFGEGSRLTVL.

In its sample, this clone was seen a few times. The V call is TRBV10-3, the J call TRBJ1-1; D call uncertain. The V end lost 7 bases, the J end lost 2 bases, and 17 bases lay between the germline ends. Germline CDR1 is ENHRY and CDR2 is SYGVKD. The CDR3 sequence is 15 residues long. CDR3 protein: CAITRSGQPNTEAFF. The CDR3 bases are TGTGCCATCACCCGTTCGGGTCAGCCAAACACTGAAGCTTTCTTT.

CDR3 sequence (DNA): TGTGCCAGCAGTGAACTGCCGGGAAGTCGGACCGGGGAGCTGTTTTTT. This gives the protein CASSELPGSRTGELFF. The chain uses TRBV25-1 and TRBJ2-2; D might be TRBD2 (5 bases). V dropped 2 bases and J dropped 5 bases, with 15 bases sitting between them. The germline CDR1 and CDR2 sequences are MGHDK and SYGVNS. The CDR3 runs to 16 residues.

This clone was counted a single time. Within the sample, other DNA sequences also encode this same CDR3. This CDR3 reads CSVADNEQFF. For the CDR3, the DNA is TGCAGCGTGGCTGACAATGAGCAGTTCTTC. The gene calls are TRBV29-1 and TRBJ2-1, with D hard to call. V was trimmed by 6 bases and J by 5 bases, leaving 5 bases between them. The CDR3 is 10 residues long. The germline V gene has CDR1 SQVTM and CDR2 ANQGSEA.

J is TRBJ1-5 and V is TRBV28; D remains unclear. V was shortened by 9 bases and J by 6 bases, with 15 bases between the two germline ends. This CDR3 has 13 residues. Germline CDR1 is MDHEN and CDR2 is SYDVKM. The CDR3 loop is CASGHQQFQPQHF. In DNA form, the CDR3 reads TGTGCCAGTGGTCACCAACAGTTTCAGCCCCAGCATTTT.

The J gene is TRBJ1-4, the V gene TRBV5-1, with 8 nucleotides matching TRBD1. The J segment lost 5 bases and the V segment lost 4 bases, leaving 4 bases of the junction unmatched. The CDR3 runs 14 residues. Germline CDR1 SGHRS, CDR2 YFSETQ. The CDR3 reads CASSPRDRNEKLFF. In DNA form, the CDR3 reads TGCGCCAGCAGCCCCCGGGACAGGAATGAAAAACTGTTTTTT.

J is TRBJ2-3 and V is TRBV2; 13 positions match TRBD2. Per germline, CDR1 SNHLY and CDR2 FYNNEI. This CDR3 has 16 residues. Trimming removed 6 bases from V and 6 bases from J; junction bases left unmatched: 9. CDR3 nucleotide sequence: TGTGCCAGCAGGGATAGGACTAGCGGGAGCCCGGATACGCAGTATTTT. Translating gives CASRDRTSGSPDTQYF.

This chain uses TRBV27 with TRBJ2-7; 9 nucleotides agree with TRBD2. Germline values: CDR1 MNHEY, CDR2 SMNVEV (reference sequence). Germline trimming cut 8 bases from V and 1 base from J; bases unmatched to any gene: 12. CDR3 length equals 16 residues. In nucleotides, the CDR3 is TGTGCCAGCTTGAAGAGAGCGGGAGGTTCATCCTACGAGCAGTACTTC. Protein product: CASLKRAGGSSYEQYF.

V gene TRBV2 combines with J gene TRBJ2-3; D possibly corresponds to TRBD2 (6 bases). V was trimmed by 5 bases and J by 2 bases, leaving 14 bases between them. The CDR3 length is 15 residues. The V gene's germline CDR1 is SNHLY and CDR2 FYNNEI. CDR3 sequence: CASSLLASVTDTQYF. The CDR3 DNA is TGTGCCAGCAGTTTATTGGCTAGCGTCACAGATACGCAGTATTTT.

This rearrangement joins TRBV19 to TRBJ2-7, with a tentative D call TRBD1 (6 bases). The germline V and J ends were trimmed by 7 bases and 2 bases, with 12 bases remaining between them. The CDR3 is made up of 13 amino acids. Germline V gives CDR1 LNHDA, CDR2 SQIVND (reference sequence). CDR3 in amino acids: CASNPGHTYEQYF. The CDR3 nucleotides read TGTGCCAGTAATCCGGGACATACCTACGAGCAGTACTTC.

J is TRBJ1-2 and V is TRBV13; 9 positions agree with TRBD1. Per the germline V gene, CDR1 is PRHDT and CDR2 is FYEKMQ (reference sequence). The length of the CDR3 is 14 residues. Unmatched junction bases numbered 4, after V lost 5 bases and J lost 3 bases. The CDR3 loop reads CASSAGQGHYGYTF. The CDR3 DNA reads TGTGCCAGCAGCGCCGGACAGGGGCACTATGGCTACACCTTC.

This chain joins TRBV28 and TRBJ1-1; the match to TRBD1 covers 7 bases. Germline V lookup: CDR1 MDHEN, CDR2 SYDVKM. The CDR3 spans 16 residues. V dropped 4 bases and J dropped 5; count of bases not matched to a gene: 13. The CDR3 region is CASSSPPGQGGTEAFF. In DNA form, the CDR3 reads TGTGCCAGCAGTTCTCCTCCCGGGCAGGGGGGAACTGAAGCTTTCTTT.